This TCR beta chain is from a study of regulatory T cells in long-lasting Graves disease. Study-wide results and caveats: Favoring TRBV28, TRBJ1-2 and TRBJ2-5 was a feature seen in persistent disease.

Losses at the gene ends were 4 bases for V and 5 bases for J; bases not matched to a gene: 6. The CDR3 has 15 residues. Germline-derived CDR1 and CDR2 are LGHNA and YNFKEQ. A word on this clonotype: Its cognate antigen is unknown.

Specified time point: newly diagnosed GD, antithyroid drugs for less than 3 months. The authors made the TCR library using RNA they extracted from PBMCs. CDR3 regions were amplified by Arm-PCR using iRepertoire HTBI primers to build TCR beta libraries. Original handling: The samples included 60 to 65 TRBV and roughly 14 TRBJ segments. TCRdb passed the multiplex PCR reads through MiXCR, listing each CDR3 protein once. Clone size and V and J calls follow TCRdb, not the original study. Seen here are some 410,000 distinct CDR3 sequences, around 17% observed once, and the top ten hold roughly a tenth. The sample also formed part of further work on T cells in Graves' hyperthyroidism and ophthalmopathy. That source reports: Criteria for exclusion of patients were uncontrolled infection, other autoimmune disease, pregnancy or lactation. Carried out on the TCR CDR3, a first-round RT-PCR used the HTBI primer set.

J is TRBJ2-2 and V is TRBV4-2; TRBD1 matches 8 bases. The receptor's source is a young woman with Graves disease. The starting material was peripheral blood mononuclear cells (PBMCs), obtained at new diagnosis, from a patient treated with antithyroid drugs. DNA for the CDR3: TGTGCCAGCAGCCGACAGGGGCTCTTAACCGGGGAGCTGTTTTTT. This gives the protein CASSRQGLLTGELFF.